The 3 T cell receptor beta chains listed next were all sequenced from one sample in a study of T cell clonotyping in hematopoietic cell transplantation. Here immunoSEQ multiplex PCR was the method, and the copy in TCRdb shows in-frame clones only, minus some. The data show 17,000 or so clones, roughly 90% seen once. The sequencing input was peripheral blood mononuclear cells. The receptors shown here come from a man aged 50-60 years in good health. Some clones in this sample may be carry-over from other donors' samples.

This sequence joins TRBV6-6 and TRBJ1-6; 8 bases align to TRBD1. V trimming: 5 bases; J trimming: 13 bases; junction bases outside the gene matches: 10. Germline values: CDR1 MNHNY, CDR2 SVGAGI (reference sequence). There are 14 residues in the CDR3. CDR3 residues: CASSDRTGPLPLHF. The CDR3 nucleotides are TGTGCCAGCAGTGACCGGACAGGGCCCTTGCCCCTCCACTTT.

The V gene is TRBV6-5, the J gene TRBJ1-2; D unresolved. Deletions cut 6 bases from V and 4 bases from J, with 12 bases between. Germline V gene data show CDR1 as MNHEY and CDR2 as SVGAGI. This CDR3 is 13 amino acids long. The CDR3 DNA reads TGTGCCAGCAGCCCACGGTATTCCTATGGCTACACCTTC. Encoded protein: CASSPRYSYGYTF.

This clone was recorded only once. The rearrangement joins TRBV5-1 to TRBJ2-7, with D perhaps assigned TRBD1 or TRBD2 (6 bases each). The V end was cut by 0 bases, the J end by 7 bases, with 17 bases between. Germline V lookup: CDR1 SGHRS, CDR2 YFSETQ. The CDR3 has 15 residues. Here the CDR3 DNA reads TGCGCCAGCAGCTTGGATGTGGGGGCGGGACCGGAGCAGTACTTC. Protein product: CASSLDVGAGPEQYF.